The 21 T cell receptor beta chains listed next were all sequenced from one sample in a study of beta chain features in type 1 diabetes. The antigens for these receptors are not known. TCRB transcripts that were expressed got sequenced, as all of the isolated RNA had been reverse transcribed. The protocol was immunoSEQ multiplex PCR, while the TCRdb copy is restricted to in-frame clones and leaves out a portion. The table shows around 690,000 clones, with roughly 12% occurring only once. Study-level points and caveats: TCRB CDR3 length was moderately but significantly reduced in all four CD4+ subsets of Type 1 diabetes patients.

The specimen was naive CD4+ T cells from blood. All receptors come from a man aged 30-40 years with type 1 diabetes.

The J gene is TRBJ1-5, the V gene TRBV19, with unresolved D. Germline V lookup: CDR1 LNHDA, CDR2 SQIVND (reference sequence). The CDR3 is made up of 14 amino acids. The ends were cut back, 5 bases at V and 4 bases at J, with 12 bases in the middle. The CDR3 DNA sequence: TGTGCCAGTAGTGTTCCGGGCCGAAATCAGCCCCAGCATTTT. Protein product: CASSVPGRNQPQHF.

This clone was counted a few times. CDR3 DNA: TGCAGCGTTGTCTCGCCCCAGGGAAGTACTGAAGCTTTCTTT. This codes for CSVVSPQGSTEAFF. This sequence joins TRBV29-1 and TRBJ1-1; D perhaps matches TRBD1 (5 bases). V lost 4 bases and J 5 bases, leaving 17 bases between the germline ends. The CDR3 extends over 14 amino acids. Germline CDR1 is SQVTM and CDR2 is ANQGSEA.

The chain has TRBV11-1 and TRBJ2-1; 7 positions match TRBD2. This CDR3 has 16 residues. CDR1 and CDR2 (germline): SGHAT, FQDESV (reference sequence). The V and J ends lost 0 bases and 7 bases, in that order; junction bases with no gene match: 9. The CDR3 here is CASSLAGDPGGNEQFF. In nucleotides, the CDR3 is TGTGCCAGCAGCTTAGCTGGGGACCCCGGGGGGAATGAGCAGTTCTTC.

CDR3 in amino acids: CASSAPYGGLNTEAFF. The DNA for the CDR3 is TGCGCCAGCAGCGCTCCATACGGAGGTTTGAACACTGAAGCTTTCTTT. V usage is TRBV5-1 and J usage is TRBJ1-1; D not resolved. V was pared by 4 bases and J by 0 bases, with 16 bases between. This CDR3 is built from 16 residues. The germline gives CDR1 SGHRS, CDR2 YFSETQ. The complete variable domain, with remaining parts taken from reference TRBV5-1 and TRBJ1-1, reads KAGVTQTPRYLIKTRGQQVTLSCSPISGHRSVSWYQQTPGQGLQFLFEYFSETQRNKGNFPGRFSGRQFSNSRSEMNVSTLELGDSALYLCASSAPYGGLNTEAFFGQGTRLTVV.

The chain combines TRBV27 with TRBJ2-7; no firm D call. V lost 0 bases to trimming and J lost 0 bases, with 6 bases between them. The CDR3 totals 14 residues. Germline loops: CDR1 MNHEY, CDR2 SMNVEV (reference sequence). CDR3 sequence reads: CASSLSKDSYEQYF. Written as DNA, the CDR3 is TGTGCCAGCAGTTTATCGAAAGACTCCTACGAGCAGTACTTC.

The chain has TRBV9 and TRBJ2-5; no definite D call. Germline CDR1 SGDLS, CDR2 YYNGEE. The CDR3 has 14 residues. The V end lost 0 bases, the J end lost 5 bases, and 11 bases lay between the germline ends. The CDR3 region has the DNA TGTGCCAGCAGCGTAGATGGGGTGGCGGAGACCCAGTACTTC. Translated: CASSVDGVAETQYF.

This clone was seen a few times. This sequence joins TRBV18 and TRBJ2-1; 7 positions match TRBD1. Germline CDR1 reads KGHSH; CDR2 reads LQKENI. The trim removed 4 bases at V and 7 bases at J, leaving 1 base unmatched. The CDR3 has 12 residues. CDR3 protein: CASSLTGNEQFF. In DNA form, the CDR3 reads TGTGCCAGCTCACTGACAGGGAATGAGCAGTTCTTC.

The J gene is TRBJ2-5, the V gene TRBV25-1; TRBD2 matches at 8 bases. CDR1 and CDR2 from the germline V gene are MGHDK and SYGVNS. The CDR3 is 17 residues long. Trimming cost V 1 base and J 5 bases; bases outside gene matches: 12. The CDR3 coding sequence is TGTGCCAGCAGTGAATTTTTGCGGGGGGCGAAGGATGAGACCCAGTACTTC. This encodes CASSEFLRGAKDETQYF.

Concerning this clone itself: Within the sample, other DNA sequences also encode this same CDR3. V is TRBV29-1 and J is TRBJ1-2, with D possibly TRBD1 on 5 matching bases. Trimming stripped 6 bases from V and 1 base from J, with 9 bases between. The CDR3 extends over 12 amino acids. CDR1 is SQVTM, CDR2 ANQGSEA, per germline. The CDR3 coding sequence is TGCAGCGTCGGGGGGATTAACTATGGCTACACCTTC. This codes for CSVGGINYGYTF.

This clone was counted a few times. The chain has TRBV15 and TRBJ2-7, with D perhaps TRBD2 (7 bases). The CDR3 contains 15 residues. CDR1 is LNHNV and CDR2 is YYDKDF in the germline V gene (reference sequence). V shed 2 bases and J shed 2 bases, with 13 bases lying between them. The CDR3 sequence: CATSRKGRGAYEQYF. The CDR3 DNA reads TGTGCCACCAGCAGAAAAGGGAGGGGGGCCTACGAGCAGTACTTC.

There are a few counts of this clone. V gene TRBV5-8 combines with J gene TRBJ1-4; D is perhaps TRBD1 (6 bases). This CDR3 is 14 amino acids long. Trimming shortened V by 3 bases and J by 5 bases, and 11 bases separated the two germline ends. The germline V gene has CDR1 SGHTS and CDR2 YDEGEE. CDR3 nucleotide sequence: TGTGCCAGCAGCTCCCGACAGGACAATGAAAAACTGTTTTTT. As protein: CASSSRQDNEKLFF.

This clone was counted a few times. The chain combines TRBV7-9 with TRBJ2-3; D perhaps matches TRBD1 (6 bases). The CDR3 contains 15 residues. Trimming stripped 3 bases from V and 2 bases from J, with 12 bases between. CDR1 and CDR2 from the germline V gene are SEHNR and FQNEAQ (reference sequence). CDR3 coding DNA: TGTGCCAGCAGCTTGCAGGGGCATCCCACAGATACGCAGTATTTT. It is translated as CASSLQGHPTDTQYF.

The chain carries TRBV10-3 and TRBJ2-5; D is uncertain. CDR1 and CDR2 (germline): ENHRY, SYGVKD. V was pared by 6 bases and J by 4 bases, with 21 bases between. The CDR3 totals 16 residues. The chain's CDR3 is CAISVGSSLGGETQYF. CDR3 nucleotide sequence: TGTGCCATCAGCGTTGGGTCTTCTCTAGGTGGAGAGACCCAGTACTTC.

V is TRBV2 and J is TRBJ1-2; a possible D gene is TRBD1 (6 bases). This CDR3 region has 14 residues. In germline, CDR1 is SNHLY, CDR2 FYNNEI. The V and J ends lost 2 bases and 7 bases respectively, with 14 bases between them. The CDR3 spells CASSESRDKAGYTF. CDR3 in DNA: TGTGCCAGCAGTGAATCAAGGGACAAGGCTGGCTACACCTTC. Complete variable domain (other parts from reference TRBV2 and TRBJ1-2): EPEVTQTPSHQVTQMGQEVILRCVPISNHLYFYWYRQILGQKVEFLVSFYNNEISEKSEIFDDQFSVERPDGSNFTLKIRSTKLEDSAMYFCASSESRDKAGYTFGSGTRLTVV.

The CDR3 sequence is CASSINRENEQFF. The CDR3 bases are TGTGCCAGTAGTATAAATAGAGAGAATGAGCAGTTCTTC. This sequence joins TRBV19 and TRBJ2-1; D is unclear. Germline V gene sequence: CDR1 LNHDA, CDR2 SQIVND (reference sequence). The CDR3 runs 13 residues. V was shortened by 2 bases and J by 7 bases, with 9 bases between the two germline ends.

The chain's CDR3 is CASSSRAANTGELFF. CDR3 nucleotides: TGTGCCAGCAGTTCTCGGGCCGCGAACACCGGGGAGCTGTTTTTT. The J gene is TRBJ2-2, the V gene TRBV6-5, with D unresolved. The CDR3 runs 15 residues. The germline V gene encodes CDR1 MNHEY and CDR2 SVGAGI. The V end was cut by 4 bases, the J end by 0 bases, with 9 bases between.

This clone was observed a handful of times. The chain is built from TRBV7-9 and TRBJ2-2; D unresolved. Trimming cost V 1 base and J 5 bases, with 8 bases left between them. Per germline, CDR1 SEHNR and CDR2 FQNEAQ (reference sequence). The CDR3 runs to 14 residues. The CDR3 is CASSLVGKTGELFF. In nucleotides, the CDR3 is TGTGCCAGCAGCTTAGTGGGGAAGACCGGGGAGCTGTTTTTT.

The CDR3 DNA reads TGTGCCAGCAGCCAGGGACAGAAGAACACCGGGGAGCTGTTTTTT. It is translated as CASSQGQKNTGELFF. The chain is built from TRBV9 and TRBJ2-2; 7 bases are a match to TRBD1. V lost 4 bases to trimming and J lost 1 base; unmatched junction nucleotides: 4. Germline CDR1 and CDR2: SGDLS and YYNGEE. The CDR3 loop spans 15 amino acids.

This clone came up a few times. The rearrangement joins TRBV9 to TRBJ2-5; D possibly corresponds to TRBD1 (5 bases). In germline, CDR1 is SGDLS, CDR2 YYNGEE. This CDR3 has 15 amino acids. V shed 2 bases and J shed 5 bases, with 16 bases lying between them. The CDR3, as DNA: TGTGCCAGCAGCGTTCCAGGGTATGGGGTGGAGACCCAGTACTTC. As protein: CASSVPGYGVETQYF.

This chain uses TRBV14 with TRBJ2-1, with unresolved D. Germline assignment: CDR1 SGHDN and CDR2 FVKESK. This CDR3 contains 12 residues. V dropped 0 bases and J dropped 12 bases, with 9 bases sitting between them. The CDR3 here is CASSQESWGQFF. The CDR3 nucleotides are TGTGCCAGCAGCCAAGAGAGTTGGGGGCAGTTCTTC. Looking up the rest from reference TRBV14 and TRBJ2-1 gives the full variable domain: EAGVTQFPSHSVIEKGQTVTLRCDPISGHDNLYWYRRVMGKEIKFLLHFVKESKQDESGMPNNRFLAERTGGTYSTLKVQPAELEDSGVYFCASSQESWGQFFGPGTRLTVL.

This clone was recorded a few times. The chain has TRBV15 and TRBJ2-1; D may be TRBD1 or TRBD2 (5 bases each). This CDR3 has 17 amino acids. Trimming pared 8 bases from V and 5 bases from J, leaving 25 bases between. Germline V gene lookup returns CDR1 LNHNV and CDR2 YYDKDF (reference sequence). The CDR3 is CATGTRTHTRTHNEQFF. The CDR3 DNA sequence: TGTGCCACCGGGACCCGGACACACACAAGGACCCACAATGAGCAGTTCTTC.